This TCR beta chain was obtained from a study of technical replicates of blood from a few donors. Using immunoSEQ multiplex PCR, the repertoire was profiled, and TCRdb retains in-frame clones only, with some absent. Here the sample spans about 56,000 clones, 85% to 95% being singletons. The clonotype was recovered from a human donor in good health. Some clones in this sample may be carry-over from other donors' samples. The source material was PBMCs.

The CDR3 loop is CAIRPGQERGYTF. The DNA for the CDR3 is TGTGCCATCAGACCCGGACAGGAGAGGGGCTACACCTTC. The J gene is TRBJ1-2, the V gene TRBV10-3, with 7 nucleotides matching TRBD1. The V segment lost 6 bases and the J segment 8 bases; nucleotides outside the gene matches: 9. CDR1 is ENHRY and CDR2 is SYGVKD in the germline V gene. This CDR3 is built from 13 residues.